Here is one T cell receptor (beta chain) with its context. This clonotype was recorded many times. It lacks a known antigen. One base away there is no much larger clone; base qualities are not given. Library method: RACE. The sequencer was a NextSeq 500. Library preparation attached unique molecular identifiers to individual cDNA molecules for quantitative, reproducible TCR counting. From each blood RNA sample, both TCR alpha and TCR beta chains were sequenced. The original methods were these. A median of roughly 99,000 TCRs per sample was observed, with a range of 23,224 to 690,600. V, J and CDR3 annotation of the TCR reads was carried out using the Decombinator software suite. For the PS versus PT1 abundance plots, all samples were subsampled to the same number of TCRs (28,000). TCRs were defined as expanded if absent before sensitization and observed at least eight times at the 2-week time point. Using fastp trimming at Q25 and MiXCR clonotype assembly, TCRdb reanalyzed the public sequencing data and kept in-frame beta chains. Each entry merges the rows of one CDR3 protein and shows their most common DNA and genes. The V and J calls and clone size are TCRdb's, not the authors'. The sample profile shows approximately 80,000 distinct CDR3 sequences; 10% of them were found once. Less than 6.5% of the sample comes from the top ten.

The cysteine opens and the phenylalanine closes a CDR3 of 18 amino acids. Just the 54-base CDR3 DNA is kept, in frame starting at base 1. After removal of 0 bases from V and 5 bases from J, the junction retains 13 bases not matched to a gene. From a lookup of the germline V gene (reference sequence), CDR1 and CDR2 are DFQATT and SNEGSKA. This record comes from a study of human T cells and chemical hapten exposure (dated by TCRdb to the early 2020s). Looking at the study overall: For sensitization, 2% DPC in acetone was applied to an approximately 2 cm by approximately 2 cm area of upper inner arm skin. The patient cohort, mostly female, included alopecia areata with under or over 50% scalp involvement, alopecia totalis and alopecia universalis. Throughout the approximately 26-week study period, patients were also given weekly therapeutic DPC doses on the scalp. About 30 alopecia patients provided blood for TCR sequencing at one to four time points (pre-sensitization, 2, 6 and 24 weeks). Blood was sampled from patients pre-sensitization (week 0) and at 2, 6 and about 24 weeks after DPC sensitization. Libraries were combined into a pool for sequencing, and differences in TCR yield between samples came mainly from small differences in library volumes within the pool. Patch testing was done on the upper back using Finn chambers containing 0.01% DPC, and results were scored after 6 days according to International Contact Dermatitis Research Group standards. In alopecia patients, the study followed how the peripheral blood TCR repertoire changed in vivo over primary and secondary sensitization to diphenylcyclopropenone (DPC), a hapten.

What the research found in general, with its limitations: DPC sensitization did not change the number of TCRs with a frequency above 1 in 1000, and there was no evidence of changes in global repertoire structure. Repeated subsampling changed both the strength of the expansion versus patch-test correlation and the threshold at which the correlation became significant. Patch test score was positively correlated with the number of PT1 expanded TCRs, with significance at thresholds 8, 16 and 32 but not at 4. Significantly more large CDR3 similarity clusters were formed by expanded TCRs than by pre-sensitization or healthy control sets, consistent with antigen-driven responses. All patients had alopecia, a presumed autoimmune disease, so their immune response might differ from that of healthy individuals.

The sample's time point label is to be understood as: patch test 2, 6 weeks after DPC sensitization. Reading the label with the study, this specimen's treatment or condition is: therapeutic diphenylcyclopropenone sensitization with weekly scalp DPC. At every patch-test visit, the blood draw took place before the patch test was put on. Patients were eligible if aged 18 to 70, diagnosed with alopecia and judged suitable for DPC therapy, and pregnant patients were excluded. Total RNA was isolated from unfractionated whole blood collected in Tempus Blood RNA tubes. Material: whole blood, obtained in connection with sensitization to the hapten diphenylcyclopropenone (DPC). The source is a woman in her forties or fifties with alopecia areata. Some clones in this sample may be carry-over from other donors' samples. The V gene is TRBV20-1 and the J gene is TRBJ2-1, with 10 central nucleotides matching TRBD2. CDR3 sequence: CSARDFGIAGGVHNEQFF. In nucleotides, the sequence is TGCAGTGCTAGAGATTTCGGAATAGCGGGAGGCGTACACAATGAGCAGTTCTTC.